These T cell receptor beta chains were read from a single sample in a study of vaccination and CD4 T cells after COVID-19. MiXCR was run by TCRdb on the PCR reads, yielding one entry per CDR3 protein. The sample includes over 15,000 distinct CDR3 sequences, around two fifths of them seen just once. Their antigen targets remain unknown. Sequences were derived from CD4+ T cells from blood, cultured in vitro, sampled before SARS-CoV-2 vaccination. Receptors originate from a human donor who had recovered from COVID-19. Both conserved end residues are part of each CDR3. The D gene is left open where the match is weak. Clone size, where shown, is once, few, many, or a class for clones that have expanded.

size: -; D: TRBD2; J: TRBJ2-3; V: TRBV20-1; CDR3: CSARGGLGTTDTQYF; DNA: TGCAGTGCTAGAGGGGGACTAGGGACCACAGATACGCAGTATTTT
size: -; D: -; J: TRBJ2-3; V: TRBV27; CDR3: CATNRLGNTDTRYF; DNA: TGTGCCACAAACCGACTGGGAAACACAGATACGCGGTATTTT
size: -; D: -; J: TRBJ2-3; V: TRBV12-3/TRBV12-4; CDR3: CASSLRGWDTQYF; DNA: TGTGCCAGCAGTTTGAGGGGTTGGGATACGCAGTATTTT
size: -; D: TRBD2; J: TRBJ2-2; V: TRBV7-2; CDR3: CASSLVGGGANTGELFF; DNA: TGTGCCAGCAGCTTAGTTGGCGGGGGGGCGAACACCGGGGAGCTGTTTTTT
size: few; D: TRBD2; J: TRBJ2-7; V: TRBV10-1; CDR3: CASSEFGGLAAGGYEQYF; DNA: TGCGCCAGCAGTGAGTTCGGGGGACTAGCGGCGGGGGGCTACGAGCAGTACTTC
size: -; D: -; J: TRBJ1-1; V: TRBV7-9; CDR3: CASSLSSRTEAFF; DNA: TGTGCCAGCAGCTTATCGTCCAGAACTGAAGCTTTCTTT
size: once; D: -; J: TRBJ1-1; V: TRBV24-1; CDR3: CATSDGDKAFF; DNA: TGTGCCACCAGTGATGGGGATAAGGCTTTCTTT
size: -; D: -; J: TRBJ2-3; V: TRBV11-2; CDR3: CASSFRGIADTQYF; DNA: TGTGCCAGCAGCTTTCGTGGGATTGCCGATACGCAGTATTTT
size: -; D: TRBD1; J: TRBJ1-5; V: TRBV19; CDR3: CASSYWSVAGGDQPQHF; DNA: TGTGCCAGTAGTTATTGGTCGGTAGCAGGGGGTGATCAGCCCCAGCATTTT
size: few; D: -; J: TRBJ2-7; V: TRBV20-1; CDR3: CSAIRPGFAGRGEQYF; DNA: TGCAGTGCAATAAGGCCGGGATTTGCGGGGAGGGGGGAGCAGTACTTC
size: once; D: TRBD2; J: TRBJ2-5; V: TRBV19; CDR3: CASSLRPGTGGMETQYF; DNA: TGTGCCAGTAGTCTGCGCCCCGGGACGGGAGGGATGGAGACCCAGTACTTC
size: -; D: -; J: TRBJ2-2; V: TRBV20-1; CDR3: CSARRREQSSGELFF; DNA: TGCAGTGCTCGTCGCCGGGAGCAATCGTCCGGGGAGCTGTTTTTT
size: -; D: -; J: TRBJ2-3; V: TRBV11-3; CDR3: CASSRGAVTDTQYF; DNA: TGTGCCAGCAGCCGGGGGGCCGTCACAGATACGCAGTATTTT
size: -; D: -; J: TRBJ2-7; V: TRBV6-2/TRBV6-3; CDR3: CASSYSIYRDISTYEQYF; DNA: TGTGCCAGCAGTTACTCGATTTATCGGGACATCTCGACCTACGAGCAGTACTTC
size: -; D: -; J: TRBJ2-2; V: TRBV19; CDR3: CASTLNIDESGELFF; DNA: TGTGCCAGTACCCTAAACATCGACGAATCCGGGGAGCTGTTTTTT
size: -; D: -; J: TRBJ1-6; V: TRBV6-1; CDR3: CASSRPNGSPLHF; DNA: TGTGCCAGCAGCCGCCCTAACGGGTCACCCCTCCACTTT
size: -; D: TRBD1; J: TRBJ1-2; V: TRBV15; CDR3: CATSLARQGPYGYTF; DNA: TGTGCCACCAGCCTAGCCCGACAGGGACCCTATGGCTACACCTTC
size: -; D: -; J: TRBJ2-1; V: TRBV21-1; CDR3: CASSKRGGGCGNEQFF; DNA: TGTGCCAGCAGCAAAAGGGGAGGGGGCTGTGGCAATGAGCAGTTCTTC
size: -; D: -; J: TRBJ2-2; V: TRBV28; CDR3: CASSLSTGRAGELFF; DNA: TGTGCCAGCAGCTTATCGACGGGGCGGGCCGGGGAGCTGTTTTTT
size: few; D: -; J: TRBJ1-2; V: TRBV19; CDR3: CASSSLSPIGYGYTF; DNA: TGTGCCAGTAGTAGTCTCAGTCCGATCGGCTATGGCTACACCTTC
size: -; D: TRBD2; J: TRBJ2-5; V: TRBV4-1; CDR3: CASSQLGLAGQETQYF; DNA: TGCGCCAGCAGCCAACTGGGACTAGCGGGACAAGAGACCCAGTACTTC
size: few; D: -; J: TRBJ1-5; V: TRBV20-1; CDR3: CSASGGPQGYQPQHF; DNA: TGCAGTGCTAGTGGGGGCCCACAGGGTTATCAGCCCCAGCATTTT
size: few; D: -; J: TRBJ1-1; V: TRBV28; CDR3: CATRPWRDNRAEAFF; DNA: TGTGCCACACGGCCGTGGCGCGACAACAGAGCTGAAGCTTTCTTT
size: -; D: -; J: TRBJ2-7; V: TRBV28; CDR3: CASSSPVPGLKGEQYF; DNA: TGTGCCAGCAGTTCTCCAGTTCCGGGGCTGAAGGGGGAGCAGTACTTC
size: -; D: TRBD2; J: TRBJ2-7; V: TRBV28; CDR3: CASSLPGLAGAYEQYF; DNA: TGTGCCAGCAGTTTACCCGGGCTAGCGGGGGCCTACGAGCAGTACTTC
size: -; D: TRBD2; J: TRBJ2-3; V: TRBV20-1; CDR3: CSATAPSGRADTDTQYF; DNA: TGCAGTGCCACAGCCCCTAGCGGGAGGGCCGACACAGATACGCAGTATTTT
size: -; D: -; J: TRBJ1-2; V: TRBV28; CDR3: CASTPTVANYGYTF; DNA: TGTGCCAGCACGCCTACAGTTGCTAACTATGGCTACACCTTC
size: -; D: -; J: TRBJ2-5; V: TRBV19; CDR3: CASSTGSQETQYF; DNA: TGTGCCAGTAGTACCGGGAGCCAAGAGACCCAGTACTTC
size: -; D: -; J: TRBJ1-2; V: TRBV27; CDR3: CASREKGPTTGYTF; DNA: TGTGCCAGCAGGGAGAAGGGACCGACTACTGGCTACACCTTC
size: -; D: -; J: TRBJ2-7; V: TRBV6-2/TRBV6-3; CDR3: CASTSTDPPSYEQYF; DNA: TGTGCCAGCACCTCGACAGATCCTCCCTCCTACGAGCAGTACTTC
size: few; D: TRBD2; J: TRBJ2-5; V: TRBV10-3; CDR3: CAISPRQGGRQETQYF; DNA: TGTGCCATCAGCCCGAGGCAGGGAGGGCGGCAAGAGACCCAGTACTTC
size: once; D: -; J: TRBJ2-1; V: TRBV24-1; CDR3: CATSDPRLGGYNEQFF; DNA: TGTGCCACCAGTGACCCCCGACTAGGCGGGTACAATGAGCAGTTCTTC
size: few; D: -; J: TRBJ2-5; V: TRBV20-1; CDR3: CSARTPPGSYQETQYF; DNA: TGCAGTGCTAGAACCCCGCCGGGATCGTACCAAGAGACCCAGTACTTC
size: -; D: -; J: TRBJ2-3; V: TRBV20-1; CDR3: CSVGTRGVSTDTQYF; DNA: TGCAGTGTCGGCACCAGGGGCGTAAGCACAGATACGCAGTATTTT
size: -; D: -; J: TRBJ2-3; V: TRBV2; CDR3: CASRKTGLSSTDTQYF; DNA: TGTGCCAGCAGGAAAACAGGGCTTTCTAGCACAGATACGCAGTATTTT
size: -; D: TRBD1; J: TRBJ2-7; V: TRBV27; CDR3: CASSSGQGRSYEQYF; DNA: TGTGCCAGCAGTTCGGGACAGGGGCGTTCCTACGAGCAGTACTTC
size: -; D: -; J: TRBJ1-4; V: TRBV20-1; CDR3: CSARDDLDGTNEKLFF; DNA: TGCAGTGCTAGAGATGACCTCGATGGGACTAATGAAAAACTGTTTTTT
size: -; D: TRBD2; J: TRBJ2-1; V: TRBV24-1; CDR3: CATSDSGLADYNEQFF; DNA: TGTGCCACCAGTGATTCCGGACTAGCAGATTACAATGAGCAGTTCTTC
size: few; D: TRBD2; J: TRBJ2-7; V: TRBV27; CDR3: CASSTRTSGVLSYEQYF; DNA: TGTGCCAGCAGTACCCGGACTAGCGGGGTACTATCCTACGAGCAGTACTTC
size: -; D: -; J: TRBJ1-1; V: TRBV19; CDR3: CASSPGLNTEAFF; DNA: TGTGCCAGTAGCCCTGGACTGAACACTGAAGCTTTCTTT
size: -; D: -; J: TRBJ2-3; V: TRBV20-1; CDR3: CSALYDSTDTQYF; DNA: TGCAGTGCCTTATATGACAGCACAGATACGCAGTATTTT
size: few; D: -; J: TRBJ1-2; V: TRBV6-1; CDR3: CASSERGHRGGNYGYTF; DNA: TGTGCCAGCAGTGAGAGGGGACACCGAGGGGGGAACTATGGCTACACCTTC